This T cell receptor beta chain was captured in a study of a mutant IDH1 vaccine in newly diagnosed glioma. Study results and caveats: Pseudoprogression apparently lacked any relation to changes in top peripheral T cell clonotypes.

Trimming took 4 bases from V and 2 from J, leaving 15 bases between them. The germline V gene has CDR1 SGHDT and CDR2 YYEEEE. There are 16 residues in the CDR3. Concerning this clone itself: Its matching antigen is unknown.

Sequencing used immunoSEQ multiplex PCR; TCRdb keeps in-frame clones, though not all of them. The repertoire holds around 41,000 clones, with around 91% as singletons. Time point noted: week 35, safety follow-up. Each vaccine dose was 300 ug of mutant IDH1 20-mer peptide, with topical imiquimod. The V call is TRBV5-6, the J call TRBJ2-2; D remains ambiguous. Specimen: PBMCs, collected from a glioma patient whose treatment included an IDH1 peptide vaccine. The receptor comes from a man aged 35-49 years with glioma. The CDR3 sequence: CASSQNELLNTGELFF. The CDR3 DNA sequence: TGTGCCAGCAGCCAGAACGAGCTGCTAAACACCGGGGAGCTGTTTTTT.